This T cell receptor beta chain stems from a study of T cells after yellow fever vaccination. The length of the CDR3 is 14 residues. V shed 6 bases and J shed 5 bases, with 14 bases lying between them. MiXCR, applied by TCRdb to the 5' RACE reads, yields one record per CDR3 protein. The table shows 500,000 to 650,000 distinct CDR3 sequences, with 9% to 15% occurring only once. The chain employs TRBV12-3 or TRBV12-4 and TRBJ2-1; D is ambiguous. The source was PBMCs, collected on the day of the yellow fever booster vaccination. The sequence was collected from a man aged 25 to 40 who received the YFV17D yellow fever vaccine. DNA of the CDR3: TGTGCCAGCAGAACTCGAGGCCCCCACAATGAGCAGTTCTTC. The encoded protein is CASRTRGPHNEQFF.